The clone carrying this T cell receptor (beta chain) showed up just a few times. Its antigen is unknown. TCR cDNA was made by 5'RACE template switching, adding a universal primer site and UMIs. TCRdb re-derived calls from the 5' RACE reads in MiXCR, one entry per CDR3 protein. The sample lists 200,000 to 300,000 distinct CDR3 sequences, over 10% occurring once. The CDR3 extends over 16 amino acids. V lost 8 bases, J lost 4 bases, and 21 bases lay in between. The data belong to a study of T cells after yellow fever vaccination. The overall study: Fractions low in cell number were prepared with SMART-Seq v4 Ultra Low Input. Regarding the study as a whole: A minor fraction of clonotypes spanned both CD4 and CD8 compartments. The booster saw the reappearance of most primary-vaccination clones (about 95% CD4, less than 90% CD8).

This TCR was sampled from a man aged 25 to 40 who received the YFV17D yellow fever vaccine. This specimen was CD4+ T cells sorted from PBMCs, taken 45 days after the yellow fever booster vaccination. The gene calls are TRBV12-3 or TRBV12-4 and TRBJ1-5, with a weak D call TRBD1 (5 bases). This CDR3 is CASRLRDALRNQPQHF. The CDR3 coding sequence is TGTGCCAGCCGACTCCGGGACGCCCTCCGAAATCAGCCCCAGCATTTT.